The clone carrying this TCR beta chain was found a few times. This record comes from a study of T cell responses to AZD1222 COVID-19 vaccine. V was cut by 5 bases and J by 4 bases, with 12 bases left in between. Germline loops: CDR1 MGHDK, CDR2 SYGVNS. This CDR3 spans 14 amino acids. TCRdb keeps only in-frame clones here, not all; method: immunoSEQ multiplex PCR. The repertoire holds 90,000 to 120,000 clones, with about nine tenths as singletons. The specimen comprised peripheral blood, sampled on day 0 of AZD1222 vaccination. The sequence was obtained from an adult in good health. The chain links TRBV25-1 to TRBJ2-1; D is perhaps TRBD1 (6 bases). CDR3 residues: CASSTTGRYNEQFF. CDR3 nucleotides: TGTGCCAGCAGTACAACAGGGCGGTACAATGAGCAGTTCTTC.